This T cell receptor beta chain emerged from a study of STAT5B mutations in CD4+ large granular lymphocyte leukemia. The data were produced by immunoSEQ multiplex PCR, yet TCRdb's version contains in-frame clones alone and is incomplete. The sample has 350 to 550 clones, 50% to 70% seen once. This clone is medium-sized (0.01 to 0.1%) by share. Its antigen is not identified. The study, taken as a whole, reports: No patients shared main leukemic clonotypes, though about 24% appeared at low frequency elsewhere. TRBV06-family usage was enriched in top patient clones (8/27) versus controls (2/35).

The J segment lost 2 bases and the V segment lost 4 bases, leaving 6 bases of the junction unmatched. Germline-derived CDR1 and CDR2 are SGHRS and YFSETQ. This CDR3 is built from 16 residues. The J gene is TRBJ2-1, the V gene TRBV5-1; 10 bases are a match to TRBD1. This TCR derives from a woman between 65 and 79 years old with CD4+ T-cell large granular lymphocyte leukemia. Sequenced input: PBMCs. CDR3 protein: CASSVGTGEPYNEQFF. The CDR3 DNA reads as TGCGCCAGCAGCGTCGGGACAGGGGAACCCTACAATGAGCAGTTCTTC.